This T cell receptor (beta chain) emerged from a study of vaccination and CD4 T cells after COVID-19. Overall study: Each person enrolled got two BNT162b2 or mRNA-1273 vaccine doses. The stimulating agents, overlapping spike peptides, came from SARS-CoV-2, HCoV-NL63, HCoV-OC43 and HCoV-229E. Study results and caveats: A median of approximately 88% of reactive clones, in convalescent patients, became evident only post-vaccination.

Turning to this clonotype: What it binds is unknown.

This CDR3 region has 14 residues. Germline CDR1 SNHLY, CDR2 FYNNEI. The V and J ends lost 7 bases and 1 base, in that order; junction bases with no gene match: 6. Treatment meaning: roughly 10-day PBMC culture with coronavirus spike peptide pools or control peptides (ViraFEST assay). Before the COVID-19 pandemic (2011-2018), CD4+ T cells were obtained from the unexposed donor. ViraFEST enlarged antigen-specific T cell populations with peptide pools and afterwards sequenced TCRs. Sequencing of the DNA from cultured CD4+ T cells was carried out with the Oncomine TCR Beta short-read assay. MiXCR was run by TCRdb on the PCR reads, yielding one entry per CDR3 protein. The table includes roughly 8,400 distinct CDR3 sequences, less than 55% detected once.

The material sequenced was CD4+ T cells from blood, cultured in vitro. The V and J genes are TRBV2 and TRBJ1-2; TRBD1 aligns across 7 bases. The TCR sequence derives from a human donor in good health. This chain's CDR3 is CASNAGGYNYGYTF. The CDR3, as DNA: TGTGCCAGCAACGCAGGGGGATATAACTATGGCTACACCTTC.